This TCR beta chain was captured by sequencing in a study of a mutant IDH1 vaccine in newly diagnosed glioma. Study details: Radiotherapy alone preceded vaccination by 4-6 weeks; alternatively, vaccination started with temozolomide cycles. Earlier therapy was either radiotherapy, temozolomide, or both, and most got both.

Whole-study results and caveats: Of all patients, roughly 93% showed vaccine-induced immune responses.

The sample's time point: week 35, safety follow-up. Vaccinated patients received 300 ug of mutant IDH1 20-mer peptide per dose, with topical imiquimod. Eight vaccine doses were administered to patients at weeks 1, 3, 5, 7, 11, 15, 19 and 23. In germline, CDR1 is SQVTM, CDR2 ANQGSEA. Trimming shortened V by 8 bases and J by 0 bases, and 13 bases separated the two germline ends. The CDR3 is 14 amino acids. About this clone itself: Its antigen is not identified.

Clones were sequenced by immunoSEQ multiplex PCR, and TCRdb holds only the in-frame ones, with some missing. The data show around 50,000 clones, approximately 90% seen once. Sequencing used PBMCs, obtained from a glioma patient whose treatment included an IDH1 peptide vaccine. This chain connects TRBV29-1 to TRBJ2-2, with D perhaps matching TRBD2 (5 bases). The sequence derives from a middle-aged woman with glioma. The CDR3, as DNA: TGCAGCTCCTCGGAGGCAGCGAACACCGGGGAGCTGTTTTTT. The encoded protein is CSSSEAANTGELFF.